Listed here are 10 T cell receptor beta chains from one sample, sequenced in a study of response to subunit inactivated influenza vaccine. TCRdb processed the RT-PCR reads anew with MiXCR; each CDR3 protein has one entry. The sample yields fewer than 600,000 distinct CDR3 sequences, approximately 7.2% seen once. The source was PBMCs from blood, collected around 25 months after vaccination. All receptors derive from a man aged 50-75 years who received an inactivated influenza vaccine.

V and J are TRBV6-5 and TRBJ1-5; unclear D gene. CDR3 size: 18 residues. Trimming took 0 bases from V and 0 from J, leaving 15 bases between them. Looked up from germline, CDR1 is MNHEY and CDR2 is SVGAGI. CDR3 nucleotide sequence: TGTGCCAGCAGTTACTCGACCCGGAACCTCTATAGCAATCAGCCCCAGCATTTT. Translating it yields CASSYSTRNLYSNQPQHF.

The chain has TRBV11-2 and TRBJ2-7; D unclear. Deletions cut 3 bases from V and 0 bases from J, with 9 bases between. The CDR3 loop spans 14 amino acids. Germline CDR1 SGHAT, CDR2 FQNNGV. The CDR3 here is CASSFGRSSYEQYF. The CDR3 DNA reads TGTGCCAGCAGCTTTGGCAGGAGCTCCTACGAGCAGTACTTC. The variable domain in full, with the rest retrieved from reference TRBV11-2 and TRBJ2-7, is EAGVAQSPRYKIIEKRQSVAFWCNPISGHATLYWYQQILGQGPKLLIQFQNNGVVDDSQLPKDRFSAERLKGVDSTLKIQPAKLEDSAVYLCASSFGRSSYEQYFGPGTRLTVT.

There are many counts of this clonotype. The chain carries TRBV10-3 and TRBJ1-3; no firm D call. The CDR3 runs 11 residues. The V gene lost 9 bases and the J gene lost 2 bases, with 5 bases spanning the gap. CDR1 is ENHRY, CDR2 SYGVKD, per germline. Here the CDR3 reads CAIRTGNTIYF. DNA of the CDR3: TGTGCCATTAGGACTGGAAACACCATATATTTT.

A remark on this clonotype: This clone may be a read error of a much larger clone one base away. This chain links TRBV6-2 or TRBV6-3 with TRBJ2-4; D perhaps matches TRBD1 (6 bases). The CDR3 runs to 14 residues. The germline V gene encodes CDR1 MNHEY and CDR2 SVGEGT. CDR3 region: CASSPDSPKYIQYF. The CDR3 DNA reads TGTGCCAGCAGTCCGGACAGTCCCAAATACATTCAGTACTTC.

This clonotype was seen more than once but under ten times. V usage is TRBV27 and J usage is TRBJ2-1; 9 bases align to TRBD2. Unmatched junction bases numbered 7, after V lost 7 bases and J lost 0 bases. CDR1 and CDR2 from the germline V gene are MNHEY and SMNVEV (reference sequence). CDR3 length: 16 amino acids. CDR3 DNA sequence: TGTGCCAGCACCTCTAGCGGGACAAGCTCCTACAATGAGCAGTTCTTC. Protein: CASTSSGTSSYNEQFF.

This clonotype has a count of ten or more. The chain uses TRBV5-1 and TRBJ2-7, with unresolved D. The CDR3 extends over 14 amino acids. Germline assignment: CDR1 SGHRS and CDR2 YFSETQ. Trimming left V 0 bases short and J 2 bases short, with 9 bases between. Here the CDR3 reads CASSLAVGPYEQYF. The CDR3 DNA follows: TGCGCCAGCAGCTTGGCCGTGGGTCCCTACGAGCAGTACTTC.

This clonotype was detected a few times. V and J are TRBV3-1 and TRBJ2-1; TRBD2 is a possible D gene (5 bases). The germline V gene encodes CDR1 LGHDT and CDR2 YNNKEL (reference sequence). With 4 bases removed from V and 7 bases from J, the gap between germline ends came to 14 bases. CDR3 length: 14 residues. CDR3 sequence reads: CASSPPGMWNEQFF. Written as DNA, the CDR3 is TGTGCCAGCAGCCCTCCCGGGATGTGGAATGAGCAGTTCTTC.

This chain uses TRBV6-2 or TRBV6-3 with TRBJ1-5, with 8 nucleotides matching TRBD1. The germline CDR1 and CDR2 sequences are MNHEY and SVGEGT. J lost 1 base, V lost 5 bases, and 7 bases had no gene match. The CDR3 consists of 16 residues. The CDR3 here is CASSQQGVWSNQPQHF. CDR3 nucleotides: TGTGCCAGCAGTCAACAGGGGGTGTGGAGCAATCAGCCCCAGCATTTT.

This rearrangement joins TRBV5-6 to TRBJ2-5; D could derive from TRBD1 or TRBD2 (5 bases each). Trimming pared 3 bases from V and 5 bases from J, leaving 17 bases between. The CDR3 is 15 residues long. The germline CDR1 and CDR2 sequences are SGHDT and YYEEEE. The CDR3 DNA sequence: TGTGCCAGCAGCTCGGGGCCCACACCCCGGGAGACCCAGTACTTC. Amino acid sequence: CASSSGPTPRETQYF.

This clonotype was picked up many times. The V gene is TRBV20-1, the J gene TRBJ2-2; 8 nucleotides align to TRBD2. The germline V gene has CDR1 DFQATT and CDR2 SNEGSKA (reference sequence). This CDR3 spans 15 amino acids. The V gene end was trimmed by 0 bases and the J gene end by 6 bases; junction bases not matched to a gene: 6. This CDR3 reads CSARDFQRGSGELFF. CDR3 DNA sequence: TGCAGTGCTAGAGATTTCCAGCGGGGGTCCGGGGAGCTGTTTTTT.